The present entry profiles one TCR beta chain with its context. Clones were sequenced by immunoSEQ multiplex PCR, and TCRdb holds only the in-frame ones, with some missing. The sample lists approximately 30,000 clones, about 91% occurring once. Trimming at V came to 8 bases and at J to 4 bases, leaving 5 bases not matched to a gene. The CDR3 runs to 14 residues. Germline V CDR1 and CDR2: LNHNV, YYDKDF (reference sequence). The data stem from a study of T cell changes during pregnancy in multiple sclerosis. The rearrangement joins TRBV15 to TRBJ2-5, with 12 bases aligning to TRBD2. The source is a female donor with multiple sclerosis, enrolled in a pregnancy study. The sequenced sample was CD4+ T cells from peripheral blood mononuclear cells, obtained in the second trimester of pregnancy. This CDR3 is CATAWGLAGETQYF. The CDR3 region has the DNA TGTGCCACCGCCTGGGGACTAGCGGGAGAGACCCAGTACTTC.